The present T cell receptor beta chain was sequenced within a study of shared clonotypes between healthy human individuals. As for the study in general: Every donor yielded three CD4 naive, three CD4 memory, two CD8 naive and one CD8 memory plate.

Germline CDR1 reads SGHNT; CDR2 reads YENEEA. The germline V and J ends were trimmed by 1 base and 10 bases, with 8 bases remaining between them. There are 12 residues in the CDR3. An even split of each subset's genomic DNA across several immunoSEQ plates was performed. Assay: immunoSEQ multiplex PCR; the TCRdb copy retains only in-frame clones and omits some. This repertoire shows fewer than 3 million clones, approximately 90% found once; its top ten account for about 0.36%. Sequencing was performed on naive CD4+ T cells from PBMCs. As to subset: CD45RA+ positively selected. This sequence was found in a man aged 18 to 30 in good health. Some clones in this sample may be carry-over from other donors' samples. This rearrangement joins TRBV11-3 to TRBJ2-1, with D uncertain. The CDR3 DNA follows: TGTGCCAGCAGCTTAGCCCCCGGGGAGCAGTTCTTC. The encoded protein is CASSLAPGEQFF.